A selection of T cell receptor beta chains follows, all from one sample in a study of human versus mouse CDR3 diversity and MHC coevolution. Clones were read by immunoSEQ multiplex PCR, and TCRdb kept only the in-frame ones, dropping some. The profile covers 86,000 or so clones, with about 94% appearing a single time and about 1.5% taken by the ten largest. What was sequenced was naive CD4+ T cells from blood. The receptors originated from a person between 30 and 69 years old in good health. The CDR3 runs from the conserved cysteine through the conserved F or W. A D gene is named only where the DNA matches it firmly. Clone size is stated in some rows and not others, as once, few, many or a class when expanded.

TRBJ2-1 . TRBD2 TRBV7-2 CASSFPGGGRAGYNEQFF TGTGCCAGCAGCTTTCCTGGGGGCGGGAGGGCCGGCTACAATGAGCAGTTCTTC
TRBJ1-2 . . TRBV18 CASSPGPGDGYTF TGTGCCAGCTCACCTGGCCCCGGGGATGGCTACACCTTC
TRBJ2-2 . . TRBV21-1 CASSKGTSGELFF TGTGCCAGCAGCAAAGGGACTTCGGGGGAGCTGTTTTTT
TRBJ2-2 . TRBD2 TRBV5-1 CASISGTTNTGELFF TGCGCCAGCATTTCCGGGACTACAAACACCGGGGAGCTGTTTTTT
TRBJ2-1 . TRBD2 TRBV10-3 CAISATSGSLNEQFF TGTGCCATCAGTGCGACTAGCGGGAGTTTAAATGAGCAGTTCTTC
TRBJ2-2 . TRBD2 TRBV11-2 CASSLFGLAGGPRNGELFF TGTGCCAGCAGCTTATTTGGGCTAGCGGGAGGGCCGAGGAACGGGGAGCTGTTTTTT
TRBJ2-7 . TRBD1 TRBV11-2 CASASDRGEYEQYF TGTGCCAGCGCCTCGGACAGGGGAGAGTACGAGCAGTACTTC
TRBJ2-1 . TRBD2 TRBV9 CASSVSGTSGYNEQFF TGTGCCAGCAGCGTCTCCGGGACTAGCGGCTACAATGAGCAGTTCTTC
TRBJ1-1 . TRBD1 TRBV7-3 CASSDPGQRNTEAFF TGTGCCAGCAGCGATCCGGGACAGAGAAACACTGAAGCTTTCTTT
TRBJ2-7 . . TRBV18 CASSPPSGTYEQYF TGTGCCAGCTCCCCCCCGAGCGGTACCTACGAGCAGTACTTC
TRBJ2-1 few TRBD2 TRBV7-3 CASSSGLAGGLDEQFF TGTGCCAGCAGCTCCGGACTAGCGGGAGGATTGGATGAGCAGTTCTTC
TRBJ2-3 . . TRBV28 CASSAQLYTQYF TGTGCCAGCAGTGCCCAGTTGTATACGCAGTATTTT
TRBJ1-1 . . TRBV7-6 CASSQRLEGTEAFF TGTGCCAGCAGCCAAAGACTCGAGGGCACTGAAGCTTTCTTT
TRBJ2-1 . TRBD2 TRBV29-1 CSAEGGSNEQFF TGCAGCGCGGAGGGCGGGAGTAATGAGCAGTTCTTC
TRBJ2-7 . . TRBV6-1 CASSPNDRTYEQYF TGTGCCAGCAGTCCCAACGACAGGACCTACGAGCAGTACTTC
TRBJ1-2 . TRBD1 TRBV5-4 CASSLAGGGNYGYTF TGTGCCAGCAGCTTGGCAGGGGGAGGAAACTATGGCTACACCTTC
TRBJ2-2 . . TRBV28 CASSLSIPGELFF TGTGCCAGCAGTTTATCTATTCCCGGGGAGCTGTTTTTT
TRBJ2-1 . TRBD2 TRBV7-2 CASSAGLASNEQFF TGTGCCAGCAGCGCGGGACTAGCATCCAATGAGCAGTTCTTC
TRBJ1-2 . . TRBV20-1 CSARRNYGYTF TGCAGTGCGCGGCGTAACTATGGCTACACCTTC
TRBJ2-7 . . TRBV30 CAWSVVPRYEQYF TGTGCCTGGAGTGTCGTTCCCCGCTACGAGCAGTACTTC
TRBJ2-3 . TRBD2 TRBV10-3 CAISESTVAGGPCF TGTGCCATCAGTGAGTCGACGGTGGCGGGGGGGCCGTGTTTT
TRBJ2-7 . TRBD1 TRBV14 CASSPRDRDTYEQYF TGTGCCAGCAGCCCTCGGGACAGGGATACCTACGAGCAGTACTTC
TRBJ2-1 . TRBD2 TRBV19 CASSITSGRGGSEQFF TGTGCCAGTAGTATAACTAGCGGGCGCGGAGGGAGTGAGCAGTTCTTC
TRBJ2-1 . TRBD2 TRBV29-1 CSVEAGVTYNEQFF TGCAGCGTTGAGGCGGGAGTCACCTACAATGAGCAGTTCTTC
TRBJ2-7 . TRBD2 TRBV28 CASSGGFTYEQYF TGTGCCAGCAGCGGGGGGTTCACCTACGAGCAGTACTTC
TRBJ2-2 . TRBD1 TRBV27 CASSTRQGKRSGELFF TGTGCCAGCAGTACCAGACAGGGGAAACGTTCCGGGGAGCTGTTTTTT
TRBJ2-1 . . TRBV6-5 CASSATQINEQFF TGTGCCAGCAGCGCGACACAGATTAATGAGCAGTTCTTC
TRBJ2-4 . TRBD2 TRBV5-4 CASSLGGGSKNIQYF TGTGCCAGCAGCTTGGGGGGAGGGAGCAAAAACATTCAGTACTTC
TRBJ1-5 . . TRBV7-2 CASSLVGDQPQHF TGTGCCAGCAGCTTAGTAGGGGATCAGCCCCAGCATTTT
TRBJ1-2 . . TRBV29-1 CSVEPWSNYGYTF TGCAGCGTTGAACCGTGGAGTAACTATGGCTACACCTTC
TRBJ2-7 . TRBD2 TRBV29-1 CSVTRTSVGNEQYF TGCAGCGTTACTAGGACTAGCGTGGGCAACGAGCAGTACTTC
TRBJ2-7 . . TRBV27 CASSRGYEQYF TGTGCCAGCAGCCGAGGCTACGAGCAGTACTTC
TRBJ2-7 . . TRBV28 CASSSSGLVPYEQYF .
TRBJ2-7 once . TRBV7-2 CASSFQGSYEQYF TGTGCCAGCAGCTTTCAGGGGTCCTACGAGCAGTACTTC
TRBJ1-1 . . TRBV27 CASSLSLVNTEAFF TGTGCCAGCAGTTTATCGCTAGTGAACACTGAAGCTTTCTTT
TRBJ2-5 . TRBD2 TRBV15 CATSRDAGEGETQYF TGTGCCACCAGCAGAGATGCCGGGGAGGGAGAGACCCAGTACTTC
TRBJ2-1 . TRBD2 TRBV30 CAWSVGVSGRTVLYNEQFF TGTGCCTGGAGTGTAGGGGTTAGCGGGAGGACCGTTCTTTACAATGAGCAGTTCTTC
TRBJ2-1 . . TRBV19 CASSISVNSYNEQFF TGTGCCAGTAGTATCAGCGTCAACTCCTACAATGAGCAGTTCTTC
TRBJ1-1 few TRBD1 TRBV7-6 CASSTLTGVAFF TGTGCCAGCAGCACTCTAACAGGGGTGGCTTTCTTT
TRBJ1-1 once TRBD1 TRBV28 CASSETGFGNTEAFF TGTGCCAGCAGTGAGACAGGGTTCGGGAACACTGAAGCTTTCTTT
TRBJ2-6 . TRBD1 TRBV5-1 CASSFTGTGLPSGANVLTF TGCGCCAGCAGCTTCACCGGGACAGGACTCCCCTCTGGGGCCAACGTCCTGACTTTC
TRBJ2-1 . TRBD2 TRBV5-4 CASSLGLAAYNEQFF TGTGCCAGCAGCTTGGGACTAGCGGCCTACAATGAGCAGTTCTTC
TRBJ2-2 . TRBD1 TRBV5-1 CASSTRTGAFANTGELFF TGCGCCAGCAGCACCAGGACAGGGGCCTTCGCGAACACCGGGGAGCTGTTTTTT
TRBJ1-1 . TRBD1 TRBV4-3 CASSSLKDREGTEAFF TGCGCCAGCAGCTCTCTAAAGGACAGGGAAGGCACTGAAGCTTTCTTT
TRBJ1-1 . . TRBV6-6 CASSYSGRVNTEAFF TGTGCCAGCAGTTACTCAGGCAGGGTGAACACTGAAGCTTTCTTT
TRBJ1-1 . . TRBV5-1 CASSSNTGLNTEAFF TGCGCCAGCAGCTCGAACACAGGGCTGAACACTGAAGCTTTCTTT
TRBJ2-3 . TRBD2 TRBV7-2 CASSLMGLAGGVDTQYF TGTGCCAGCAGCTTAATGGGACTAGCGGGAGGGGTAGATACGCAGTATTTT
TRBJ2-3 . . TRBV9 CASSVAGVVADTQYF TGTGCCAGCAGCGTAGCGGGGGTCGTCGCAGATACGCAGTATTTT
TRBJ1-6 . . TRBV19 CASSILTHGEAPLHF TGTGCCAGTAGTATATTGACCCACGGTGAGGCACCCCTCCACTTT
TRBJ2-7 . . TRBV28 CASIGGGSRYEQYF TGTGCCAGCATCGGCGGGGGCTCCAGATACGAGCAGTACTTC
TRBJ1-1 . . TRBV27 CASSLRRDTEAFF TGTGCCAGCAGTTTGCGTCGGGACACTGAAGCTTTCTTT
TRBJ1-1 . TRBD1 TRBV7-3 CASSLSRDRARRRDTEAFF TGTGCCAGCAGCCTCTCACGGGACAGGGCCCGGCGGCGGGACACTGAAGCTTTCTTT
TRBJ2-2 . . TRBV29-1 CSVETMDSVNTGELFF TGCAGCGTTGAAACTATGGACAGCGTTAACACCGGGGAGCTGTTTTTT